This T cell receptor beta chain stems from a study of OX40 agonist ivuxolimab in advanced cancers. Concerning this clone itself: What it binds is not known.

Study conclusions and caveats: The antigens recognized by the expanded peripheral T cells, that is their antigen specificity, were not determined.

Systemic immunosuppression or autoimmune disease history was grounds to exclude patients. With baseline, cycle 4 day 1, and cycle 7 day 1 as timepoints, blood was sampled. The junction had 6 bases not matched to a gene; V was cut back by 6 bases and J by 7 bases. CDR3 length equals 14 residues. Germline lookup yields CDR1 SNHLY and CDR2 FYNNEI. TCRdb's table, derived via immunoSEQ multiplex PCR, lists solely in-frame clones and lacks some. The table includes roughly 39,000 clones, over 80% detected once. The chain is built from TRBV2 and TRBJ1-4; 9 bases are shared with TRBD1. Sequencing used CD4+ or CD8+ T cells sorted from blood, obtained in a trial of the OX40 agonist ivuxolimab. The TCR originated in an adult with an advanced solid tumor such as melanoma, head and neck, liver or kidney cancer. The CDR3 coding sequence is TGTGCCAGCAGCGCCGACAGGGGGAGTGAAAAACTGTTTTTT. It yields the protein CASSADRGSEKLFF.